This T cell receptor (beta chain) was captured in a study of shared clonotypes between healthy human individuals. Findings and caveats of the study: Across subsets, estimated richness was generally greater for naive than for memory populations. In this cohort, only blood was sampled, and tissue repertoires likely differ.

Only CD45RO-negative cells positively selected for CCR7 counted as naive CD8 cells, so terminally differentiated effector memory CD45RA+ cells were excluded. Donors, healthy HIV-negative adults, lacked recent acute infections or vaccinations. Concerning this clone: Its antigen is undetermined.

CDR1 is SGHNT and CDR2 is YYREEE in the germline V gene (reference sequence). This CDR3 has 15 residues. Trimming removed 2 bases at V and 6 bases at J, with 17 bases between. Method: immunoSEQ multiplex PCR; TCRdb's copy keeps in-frame clones and lacks some. The table shows around 650,000 clones, with approximately 96% occurring only once. V and J are TRBV5-4 and TRBJ1-1, with TRBD1 as a possible D gene (6 bases). The source material was naive CD8+ T cells sorted from blood. This sequence was found in a woman under 40 in good health. The CDR3 sequence is CASSFYRDTNPEAFF. The CDR3 coding sequence is TGTGCCAGCAGCTTCTACCGGGACACCAACCCTGAAGCTTTCTTT.